Given below is one T cell receptor beta chain in context. The target of this receptor is not known. No per-base quality is available; no much larger clone lies one base away. The data stem from a study of regulatory T cells (dated by TCRdb to about 2018). In the study overall: T-cell receptor beta repertoires of sorted regulatory, conventional CD4+ and CD8+ T cells were compared between CD3G-deficient patients and healthy controls.

For the multiplex PCR, 52 forward TRBV primers and 13 reverse TRBJ primers were used, and amplification bias was corrected with both assay-based and computational methods. Within the immunoSEQ assay, multiplex PCR amplified rearranged TRB loci from genomic DNA. An Illumina HiSeq platform was used to sequence the TRB amplicons. In the paper's pipeline: Custom algorithms error-filtered the raw sequences and aligned them to reference gene sequences, after which the immunoSEQ online tools were used for analysis. The frequencies of productive and nonproductive TRB rearrangements were evaluated among unique sequences as well as among total sequences. Hydrophobicity and amino acid composition of residues 6 and 7 within the TRB CDR3 were used to estimate the potential for self-reactivity. Prism software was used to run t tests, Mann-Whitney tests or two-way ANOVA for comparisons between groups. TCRdb holds this immuneACCESS table with in-frame rearrangements only. Some clones are missing; in checked studies, unresolved V genes explain under half, and the rest has no known cause. Clone size and V and J calls were adopted from that table, with D and trimming inferred from the DNA. This sample has about 15,000 clones in its table, and roughly 82% of those were observed once. Approximately 8% of the sample lies in the top ten.

All CD3G-deficient patients had evidence of autoimmunity, which was more severe in two of the patients. Patients were tested at ages ranging from 2 to 39 years, and reduced naive and increased memory CD4+ and CD8+ T-cell proportions were found in the patients. CD4+ cells were FACS-sorted into CD25-high CD127-low regulatory T cells and CD25-low CD127-high conventional CD4+ T cells. The patient group comprised more than 5 individuals with CD3G deficiency. An international network of physicians across the United States, Europe and Asia provided the patient samples and clinical data. Peripheral blood mononuclear cells were isolated by Ficoll density separation. Study-level results and caveats: Restricted unique TRB V-J pairs and skewed V and J gene usage were observed in patient repertoires, most markedly in regulatory T cells. Enrichment for hydrophobic residues at CDR3 positions 6 and 7 was found in conventional CD4+ T cells from CD3G-deficient patients, suggesting more self-reactive specificities.

The CDR1 and CDR2 encoded by the germline V gene are MDHEN and SYDVKM. The CDR3 runs 12 amino acids, cysteine and phenylalanine included. Of the read, only the CDR3 DNA is kept; its 36 bases are in frame from base 1. The junction carries 5 bases between V and J, which are trimmed by 3 bases and 6 bases respectively. The sequence links TRBV28 to TRBJ2-2, with the D gene too uncertain to name. The TCR comes from a person aged 25 to 40 with CD3G deficiency. The sample consisted of conventional CD4+ T cells sorted from blood. CDR3 loop: CASSFSAGELFF. The DNA is TGTGCCAGCAGTTTTTCGGCCGGGGAGCTGTTTTTT.